This T cell receptor beta chain was sequenced for a study of early T cells in non-severe SARS-CoV-2 infection. The V end lost 7 bases, the J end lost 2 bases, and 15 bases lay between the germline ends. Looked up from germline, CDR1 is SQVTM and CDR2 is ANQGSEA. The CDR3 sequence is 13 residues long. Using its own MiXCR run on the 5' RACE reads, TCRdb lists one record per CDR3 protein. The table records more than 35,000 distinct CDR3 sequences, under 14% of them present only once. This chain uses TRBV29-1 with TRBJ2-7, with TRBD1 as a possible D gene (5 bases). Sample: whole blood. The receptor was isolated from an adult who was a healthcare worker with PCR-confirmed SARS-CoV-2 infection or an uninfected control (not recorded which). The DNA for the CDR3 is TGCAGCGCTGCCGAACGACAGCCCTACGAGCAGTACTTC. This sequence encodes CSAAERQPYEQYF.